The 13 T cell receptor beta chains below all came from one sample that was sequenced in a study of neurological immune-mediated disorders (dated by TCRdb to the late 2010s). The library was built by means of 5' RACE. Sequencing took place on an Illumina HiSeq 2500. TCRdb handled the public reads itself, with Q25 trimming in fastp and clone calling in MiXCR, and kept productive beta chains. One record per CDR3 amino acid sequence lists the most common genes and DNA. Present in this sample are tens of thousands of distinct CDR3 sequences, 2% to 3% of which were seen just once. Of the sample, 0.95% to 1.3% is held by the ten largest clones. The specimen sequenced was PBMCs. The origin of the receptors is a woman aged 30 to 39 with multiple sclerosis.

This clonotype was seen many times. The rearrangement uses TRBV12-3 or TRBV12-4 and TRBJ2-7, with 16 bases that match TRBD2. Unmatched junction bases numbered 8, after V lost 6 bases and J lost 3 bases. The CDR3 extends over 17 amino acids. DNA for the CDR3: TGTGCCAGCAGCCCGGGACTAGCGGGAGGGGTCGGCTACGAGCAGTACTTC. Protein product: CASSPGLAGGVGYEQYF.

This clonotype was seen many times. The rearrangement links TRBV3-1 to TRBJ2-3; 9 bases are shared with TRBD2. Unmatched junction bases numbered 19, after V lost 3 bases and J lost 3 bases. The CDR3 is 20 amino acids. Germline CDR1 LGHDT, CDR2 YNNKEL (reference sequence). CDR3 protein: CASSHDSVGAGGPRTDTQYF. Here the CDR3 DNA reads TGTGCCAGCAGCCATGACTCTGTCGGAGCGGGAGGCCCCCGAACAGATACGCAGTATTTT.

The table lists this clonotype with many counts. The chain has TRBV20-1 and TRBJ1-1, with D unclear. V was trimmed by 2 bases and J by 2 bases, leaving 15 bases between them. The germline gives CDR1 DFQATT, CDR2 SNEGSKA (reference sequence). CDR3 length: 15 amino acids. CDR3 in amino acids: CSARILRAANTEAFF. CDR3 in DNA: TGCAGTGCTAGAATCCTCCGGGCGGCTAACACTGAAGCTTTCTTT.

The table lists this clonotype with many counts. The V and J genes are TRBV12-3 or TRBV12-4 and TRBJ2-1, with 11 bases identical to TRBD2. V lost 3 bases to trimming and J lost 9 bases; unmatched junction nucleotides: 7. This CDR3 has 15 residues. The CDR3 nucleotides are TGTGCCAGCAGTTTTAAGACTAGCGGGATGGTTGAGCAGTTCTTC. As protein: CASSFKTSGMVEQFF.

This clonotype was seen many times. CDR3 in amino acids: CASSLGGTTHEQFF. The CDR3 DNA sequence: TGTGCCAGCAGCTTAGGCGGGACGACTCATGAGCAGTTCTTC. The J gene is TRBJ2-1, the V gene TRBV11-2; D might be TRBD2 (6 bases). Germline lookup yields CDR1 SGHAT and CDR2 FQNNGV. This CDR3 spans 14 amino acids. V lost 1 base and J lost 8, with 12 bases in between.

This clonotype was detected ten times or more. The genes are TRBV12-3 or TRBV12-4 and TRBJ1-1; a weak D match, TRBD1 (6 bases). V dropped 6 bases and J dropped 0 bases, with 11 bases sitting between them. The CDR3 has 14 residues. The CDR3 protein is CASREGQMNTEAFF. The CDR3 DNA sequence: TGTGCCAGCAGAGAAGGACAGATGAACACTGAAGCTTTCTTT.

The CDR3 coding sequence is TGTGCCAGCTCAATCTCGGACAGGAATTCACCCCTCCACTTT. It is translated as CASSISDRNSPLHF. This chain connects TRBV18 to TRBJ1-6; 7 positions agree with TRBD1. Germline CDR1 KGHSH, CDR2 LQKENI. The CDR3 is 14 amino acids. J gave up 7 bases and V 5 bases, and 5 bases lay outside the gene matches.

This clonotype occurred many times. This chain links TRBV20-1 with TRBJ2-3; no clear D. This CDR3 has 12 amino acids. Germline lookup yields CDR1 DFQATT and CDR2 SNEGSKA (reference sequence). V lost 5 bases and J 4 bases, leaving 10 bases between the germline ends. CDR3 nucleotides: TGCAGTGCTCCCCTAGTAGCAGATACGCAGTATTTT. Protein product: CSAPLVADTQYF.

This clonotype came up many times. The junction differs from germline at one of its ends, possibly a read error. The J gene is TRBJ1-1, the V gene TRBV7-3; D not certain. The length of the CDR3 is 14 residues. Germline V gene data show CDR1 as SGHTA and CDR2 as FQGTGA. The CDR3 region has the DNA TGTGCCAGCAGCTTTGAGGGATTGAATACTGAAGCTTTCTTT. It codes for CASSFEGLNTEAFF. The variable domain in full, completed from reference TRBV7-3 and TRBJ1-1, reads GAGVSQTPSNKVTEKGKYVELRCDPISGHTALYWYRQSLGQGPEFLIYFQGTGAADDSGLPNDRFFAVRPEGSVSTLKIQRTERGDSAVYLCASSFEGLNTEAFFGQGTRLTVV.

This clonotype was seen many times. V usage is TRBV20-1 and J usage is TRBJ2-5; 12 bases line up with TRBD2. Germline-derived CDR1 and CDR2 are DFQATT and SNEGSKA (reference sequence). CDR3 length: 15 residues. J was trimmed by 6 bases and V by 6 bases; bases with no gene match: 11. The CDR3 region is CSAITSGRSLKTQYF. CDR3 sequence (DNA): TGCAGTGCCATAACTAGCGGGAGGTCTTTGAAGACCCAGTACTTC.

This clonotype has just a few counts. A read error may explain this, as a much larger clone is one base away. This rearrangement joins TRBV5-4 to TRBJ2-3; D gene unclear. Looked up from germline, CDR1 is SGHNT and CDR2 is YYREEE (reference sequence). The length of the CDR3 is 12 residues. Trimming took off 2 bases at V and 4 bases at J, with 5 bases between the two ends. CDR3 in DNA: TGTGCCAGCAGCTTATACTCAGATACGCAGTATTTT. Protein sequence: CASSLYSDTQYF.

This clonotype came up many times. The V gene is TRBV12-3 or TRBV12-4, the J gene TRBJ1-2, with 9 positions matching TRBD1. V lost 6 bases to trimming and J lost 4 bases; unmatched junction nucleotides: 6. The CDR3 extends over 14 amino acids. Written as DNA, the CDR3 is TGTGCCAGCAGAGGACAGGGGAGAAGCTATGGCTACACCTTC. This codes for CASRGQGRSYGYTF.

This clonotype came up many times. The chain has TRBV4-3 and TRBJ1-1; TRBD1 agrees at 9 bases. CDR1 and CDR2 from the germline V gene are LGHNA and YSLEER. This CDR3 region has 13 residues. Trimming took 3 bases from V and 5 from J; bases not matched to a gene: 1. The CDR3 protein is CASSHDRGTEAFF. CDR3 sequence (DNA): TGCGCCAGCAGCCACGACAGGGGGACTGAAGCTTTCTTT.